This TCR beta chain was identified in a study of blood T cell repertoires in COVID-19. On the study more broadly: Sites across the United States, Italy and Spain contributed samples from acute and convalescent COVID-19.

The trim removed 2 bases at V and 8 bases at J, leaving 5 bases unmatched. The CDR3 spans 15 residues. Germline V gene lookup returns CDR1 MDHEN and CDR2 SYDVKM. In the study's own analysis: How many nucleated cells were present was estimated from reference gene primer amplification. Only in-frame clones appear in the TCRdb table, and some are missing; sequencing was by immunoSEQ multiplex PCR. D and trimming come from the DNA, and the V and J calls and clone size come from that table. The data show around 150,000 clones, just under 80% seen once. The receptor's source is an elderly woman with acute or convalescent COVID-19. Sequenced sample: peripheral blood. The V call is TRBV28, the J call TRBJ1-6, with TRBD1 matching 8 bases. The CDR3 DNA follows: TGTGCCAGCAGTTTACGACAGGGGCGGCATTCACCCCTCCACTTT. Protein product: CASSLRQGRHSPLHF.